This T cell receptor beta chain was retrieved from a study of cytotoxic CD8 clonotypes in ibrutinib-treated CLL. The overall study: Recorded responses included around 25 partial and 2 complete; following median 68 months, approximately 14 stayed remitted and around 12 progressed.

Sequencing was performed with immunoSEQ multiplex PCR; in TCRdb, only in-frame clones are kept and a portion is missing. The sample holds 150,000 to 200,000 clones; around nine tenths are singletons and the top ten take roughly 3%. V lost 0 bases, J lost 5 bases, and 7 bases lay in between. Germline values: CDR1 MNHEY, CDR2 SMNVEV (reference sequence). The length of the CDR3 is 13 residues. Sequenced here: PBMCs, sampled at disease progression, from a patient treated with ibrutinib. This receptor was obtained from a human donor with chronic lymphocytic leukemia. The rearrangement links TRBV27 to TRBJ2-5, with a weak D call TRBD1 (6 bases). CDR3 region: CASSLSGQETQYF. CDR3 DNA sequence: TGTGCCAGCAGTTTATCTGGACAGGAGACCCAGTACTTC.